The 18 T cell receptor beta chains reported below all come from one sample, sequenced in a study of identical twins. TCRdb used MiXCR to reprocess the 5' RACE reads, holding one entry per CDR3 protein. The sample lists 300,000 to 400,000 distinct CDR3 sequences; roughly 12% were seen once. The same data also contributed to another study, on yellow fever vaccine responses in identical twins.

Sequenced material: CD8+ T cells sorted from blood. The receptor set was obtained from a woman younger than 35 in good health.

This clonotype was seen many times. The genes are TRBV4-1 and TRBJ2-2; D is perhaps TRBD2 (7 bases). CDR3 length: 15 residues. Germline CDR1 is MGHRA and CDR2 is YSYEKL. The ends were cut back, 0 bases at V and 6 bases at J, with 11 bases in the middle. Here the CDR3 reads CASSQDFGGPGELFF. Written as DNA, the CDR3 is TGCGCCAGCAGCCAAGATTTCGGGGGGCCCGGGGAGCTGTTTTTT.

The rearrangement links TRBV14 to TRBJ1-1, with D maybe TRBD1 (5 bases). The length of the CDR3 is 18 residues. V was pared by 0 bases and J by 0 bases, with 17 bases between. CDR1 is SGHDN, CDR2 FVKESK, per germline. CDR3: CASSQDIGQGSMNTEAFF. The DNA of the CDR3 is TGTGCCAGCAGCCAAGATATCGGGCAGGGCAGCATGAACACTGAAGCTTTCTTT.

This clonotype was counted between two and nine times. CDR3 nucleotides: TGTGCCAGCAGCGTGCTAGCGGGAACGACCTACAATGAGCAGTTCTTC. Protein product: CASSVLAGTTYNEQFF. This chain joins TRBV9 and TRBJ2-1; 9 bases are a match to TRBD2. The CDR3 is 16 residues long. Germline-derived CDR1 and CDR2 are SGDLS and YYNGEE. The V gene end was trimmed by 2 bases and the J gene end by 2 bases; junction bases not matched to a gene: 5. The full variable domain, in which reference TRBV9 and TRBJ2-1 provide the parts outside the CDR3, is DSGVTQTPKHLITATGQRVTLRCSPRSGDLSVYWYQQSLDQGLQFLIQYYNGEERAKGNILERFSAQQFPDLHSELNLSSLELGDSALYFCASSVLAGTTYNEQFFGPGTRLTVL.

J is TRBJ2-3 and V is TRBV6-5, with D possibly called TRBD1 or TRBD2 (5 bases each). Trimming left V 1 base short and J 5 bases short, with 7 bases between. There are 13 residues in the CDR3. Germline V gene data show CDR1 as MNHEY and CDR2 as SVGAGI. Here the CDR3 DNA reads TGTGCCAGCAGTTACTTGGGGGAAGATACGCAGTATTTT. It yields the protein CASSYLGEDTQYF.

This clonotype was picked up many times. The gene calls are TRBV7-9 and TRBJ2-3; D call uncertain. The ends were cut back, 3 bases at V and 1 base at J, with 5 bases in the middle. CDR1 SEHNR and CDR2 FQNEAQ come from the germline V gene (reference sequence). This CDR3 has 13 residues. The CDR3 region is CASSFFGTDTQYF. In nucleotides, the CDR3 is TGTGCCAGCAGCTTTTTTGGCACAGATACGCAGTATTTT.

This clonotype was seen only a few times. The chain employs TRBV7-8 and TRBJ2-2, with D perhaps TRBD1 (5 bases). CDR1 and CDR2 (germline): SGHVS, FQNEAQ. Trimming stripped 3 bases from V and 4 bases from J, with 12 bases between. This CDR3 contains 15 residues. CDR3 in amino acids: CASSFRSQGTGELFF. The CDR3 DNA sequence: TGTGCCAGCAGCTTCCGGTCGCAGGGCACCGGGGAGCTGTTTTTT.

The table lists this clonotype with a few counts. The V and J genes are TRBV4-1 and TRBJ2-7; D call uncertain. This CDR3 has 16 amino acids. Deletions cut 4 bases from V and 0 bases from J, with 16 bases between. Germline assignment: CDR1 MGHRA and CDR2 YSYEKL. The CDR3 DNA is TGCGCCAGCAGCCCTTATCTGGACGGTTCCTCCTACGAGCAGTACTTC. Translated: CASSPYLDGSSYEQYF.

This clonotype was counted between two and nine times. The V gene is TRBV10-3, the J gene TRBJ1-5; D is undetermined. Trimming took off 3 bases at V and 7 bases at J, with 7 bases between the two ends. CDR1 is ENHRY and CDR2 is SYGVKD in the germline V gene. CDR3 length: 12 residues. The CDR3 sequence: CAISDRGQPQHF. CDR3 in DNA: TGTGCCATCAGTGATAGAGGGCAGCCCCAGCATTTT.

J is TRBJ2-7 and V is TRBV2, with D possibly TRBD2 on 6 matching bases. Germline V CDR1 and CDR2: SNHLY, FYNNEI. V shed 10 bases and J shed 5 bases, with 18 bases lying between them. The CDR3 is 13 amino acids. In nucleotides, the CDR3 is TGTGCCACCTGGGGAGGCATTCACGACGAGCAGTACGTC. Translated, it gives CATWGGIHDEQYV.

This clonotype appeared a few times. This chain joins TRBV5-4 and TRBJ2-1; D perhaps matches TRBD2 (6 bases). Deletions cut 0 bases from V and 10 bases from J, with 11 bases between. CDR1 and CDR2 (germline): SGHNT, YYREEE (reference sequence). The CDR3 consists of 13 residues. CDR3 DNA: TGTGCCAGCAGCTTGGCTGGGAGCGGGGAGCAGTTCTTC. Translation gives CASSLAGSGEQFF.

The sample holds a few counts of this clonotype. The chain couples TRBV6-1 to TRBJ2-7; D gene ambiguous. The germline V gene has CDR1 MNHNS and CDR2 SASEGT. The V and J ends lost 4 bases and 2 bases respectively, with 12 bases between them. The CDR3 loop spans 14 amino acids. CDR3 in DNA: TGTGCCAGCAGTGCAGTCCCCCATGCCTACGAGCAGTACGTC. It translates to CASSAVPHAYEQYV.

This CDR3 reads CASSFFGDSRDTQYF. The CDR3 DNA is TGTGCCAGCAGTTTTTTTGGGGATTCGCGTGATACGCAGTATTTT. The chain recombines TRBV12-3 or TRBV12-4 with TRBJ2-3; no clear D gene. Trimming cost V 3 bases and J 6 bases, with 16 bases left between them. The CDR3 is made up of 15 amino acids.

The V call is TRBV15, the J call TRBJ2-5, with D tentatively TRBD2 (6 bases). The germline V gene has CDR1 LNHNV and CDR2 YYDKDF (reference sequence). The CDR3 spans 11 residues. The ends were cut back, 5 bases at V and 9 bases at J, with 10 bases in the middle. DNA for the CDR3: TGTGCCACCAGCGGGGGGATTTCCCAGTACTTC. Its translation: CATSGGISQYF.

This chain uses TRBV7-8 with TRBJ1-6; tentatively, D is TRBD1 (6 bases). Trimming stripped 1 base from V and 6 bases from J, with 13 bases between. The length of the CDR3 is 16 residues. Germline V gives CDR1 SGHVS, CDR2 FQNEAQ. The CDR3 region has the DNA TGTGCCAGCAGCTTAGATCGCGGCAGGGGTAATTCACCCCTCCACTTT. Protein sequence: CASSLDRGRGNSPLHF.

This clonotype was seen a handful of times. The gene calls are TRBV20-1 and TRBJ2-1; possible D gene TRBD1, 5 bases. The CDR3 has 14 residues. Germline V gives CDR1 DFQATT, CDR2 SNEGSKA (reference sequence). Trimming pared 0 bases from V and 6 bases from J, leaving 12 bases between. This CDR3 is CSARDDSELNEQFF. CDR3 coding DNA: TGCAGTGCTAGAGACGACAGTGAGCTCAATGAGCAGTTCTTC.

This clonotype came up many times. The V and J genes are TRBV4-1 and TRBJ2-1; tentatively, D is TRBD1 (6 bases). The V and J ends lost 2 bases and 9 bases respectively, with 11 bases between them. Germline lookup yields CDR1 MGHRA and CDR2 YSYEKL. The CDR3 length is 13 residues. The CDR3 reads CASSQPTGIEQFF. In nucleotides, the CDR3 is TGCGCCAGCAGCCAACCAACAGGGATTGAGCAGTTCTTC.

CDR3 sequence: CSARKLAGVETQYF. As DNA, the CDR3 is TGCAGTGCTAGAAAACTAGCGGGGGTAGAGACCCAGTACTTC. This sequence joins TRBV20-1 and TRBJ2-5; 11 bases fit TRBD2. Germline V gene sequence: CDR1 DFQATT, CDR2 SNEGSKA (reference sequence). The CDR3 length is 14 residues. V lost 2 bases and J lost 4; bases outside the gene matches: 3.

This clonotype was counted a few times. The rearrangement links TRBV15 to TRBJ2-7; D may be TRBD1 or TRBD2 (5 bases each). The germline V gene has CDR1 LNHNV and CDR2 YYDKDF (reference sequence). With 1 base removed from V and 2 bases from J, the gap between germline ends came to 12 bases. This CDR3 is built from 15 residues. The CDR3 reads CATSRGRGTAYEQYV. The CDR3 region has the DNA TGTGCCACCAGCAGAGGGAGAGGGACGGCCTACGAGCAGTACGTC.